This paragraph covers one T cell receptor beta chain sequence. The sample is drawn from a study of blood T cell repertoires in COVID-19. Repertoires were generated with immunoSEQ multiplex PCR, while TCRdb's copy carries only in-frame clones and drops some. The profile shows around 430,000 clones, roughly 88% of them singletons. The V end was cut by 4 bases, the J end by 6 bases, with 9 bases between. The CDR3 extends over 11 amino acids. The germline V gene encodes CDR1 DFQATT and CDR2 SNEGSKA (reference sequence). The receptor was derived from a woman between 50 and 59 years old with COVID-19, enrolled during active disease. The chain couples TRBV20-1 to TRBJ1-1, with a possible D match to TRBD1 (5 bases). The sequencing sample was made of peripheral blood. For the CDR3, the DNA is TGCAGTGCTACGGAGGGACCTGAAGCTTTCTTT. It translates to CSATEGPEAFF.